Shown below are 12 T cell receptor beta chains from a single sample sequenced in a study of CD8 T cells in Susac syndrome (dated by TCRdb to between 2018 and 2021). The receptor library was made with the immunoSEQ multiplex PCR assay. RNA was extracted with the RNeasy kit and roughly 0.5 to 1 ug was reverse transcribed using random hexamers. The public reads were run again by TCRdb, first through fastp at Q25 and then through MiXCR, and only productive beta chains were kept. Each record represents a unique CDR3 protein, reported with the most common genes and DNA among its rows. Recorded for this sample are about 300,000 distinct CDR3 sequences; about 88% of them occurred a single time. The ten largest clones take up approximately 0.18% of the sample. The specimen was CD8+ T cells from PBMCs. The receptors come from a human donor with multiple sclerosis.

The chain links TRBV30 to TRBJ2-2, with TRBD2 identical over 7 bases. V gave up 2 bases and J gave up 4 bases; unmatched junction bases: 1. CDR3 length equals 13 residues. Looked up from germline, CDR1 is GTSNPN and CDR2 is SVGIG (reference sequence). CDR3 region: CAWSWGGTGELFF. In DNA, the CDR3 is TGTGCCTGGAGTTGGGGGGGCACCGGGGAGCTGTTTTTT. The full variable domain, in which reference TRBV30 and TRBJ2-2 provide the parts outside the CDR3, is SQTIHQWPATLVQPVGSPLSLECTVEGTSNPNLYWYRQAAGRGLQLLFYSVGIGQISSEVPQNLSASRPQDRQFILSSKKLLLSDSGFYLCAWSWGGTGELFFGEGSRLTVL.

The gene calls are TRBV27 and TRBJ2-3; 7 bases fit TRBD1. The CDR3 extends over 15 amino acids. Germline assignment: CDR1 MNHEY and CDR2 SMNVEV (reference sequence). The ends lost 5 bases at V and 4 bases at J; junction bases unmatched: 9. The CDR3 is CASSQTGSGADTQYF. The CDR3 DNA is TGTGCCAGCAGTCAGACAGGGAGTGGCGCAGATACGCAGTATTTT.

This sequence joins TRBV29-1 and TRBJ1-2; 11 bases line up with TRBD1. Unmatched junction bases numbered 14, after V lost 6 bases and J lost 8 bases. CDR3 length equals 15 residues. The germline CDR1 and CDR2 sequences are SQVTM and ANQGSEA. This CDR3 is CSVSEGTGGNGGYTF. CDR3 nucleotides: TGCAGCGTCAGCGAAGGGACAGGGGGTAATGGGGGCTACACCTTC.

J is TRBJ1-2 and V is TRBV5-6; no clear D gene. Germline-derived CDR1 and CDR2 are SGHDT and YYEEEE. The CDR3 runs 12 residues. V lost 1 base, J lost 5 bases, and 6 bases lay in between. CDR3 loop: CASSLRQYGYTF. As DNA, the CDR3 is TGTGCCAGCAGCTTGCGTCAGTATGGCTACACCTTC.

CDR3 sequence: CASSSFRLAGGTYEQYF. The DNA for the CDR3 is TGTGCCAGCAGTTCCTTTAGACTAGCGGGAGGTACCTACGAGCAGTACTTC. This chain connects TRBV27 to TRBJ2-7, with TRBD2 identical over 13 bases. Germline CDR1 MNHEY, CDR2 SMNVEV (reference sequence). The CDR3 is 17 residues long. J was trimmed by 2 bases and V by 4 bases; bases with no gene match: 8.

This clonotype was recorded only once. This CDR3 is CATSRGTGQVYEQYF. In nucleotides, the CDR3 is TGTGCCACCAGCAGAGGGACGGGACAGGTATACGAGCAGTACTTC. The V and J genes are TRBV15 and TRBJ2-7; 8 bases are a match to TRBD1. V shed 1 base and J 4 bases; nucleotides not matched to a gene: 6. The CDR3 is 15 amino acids. Germline assignment: CDR1 LNHNV and CDR2 YYDKDF (reference sequence).

The chain recombines TRBV9 with TRBJ2-5, with D perhaps TRBD1 or TRBD2 (6 bases each). Trimming pared 0 bases from V and 2 bases from J, leaving 17 bases between. The CDR3 sequence is 17 residues long. Germline V gene data show CDR1 as SGDLS and CDR2 as YYNGEE. The CDR3: CASSVGWGALQQETQYF. The CDR3 DNA follows: TGTGCCAGCAGCGTAGGTTGGGGGGCCCTACAACAAGAGACCCAGTACTTC.

The chain employs TRBV6-5 and TRBJ1-2; TRBD1 is a possible D gene (6 bases). Germline V gene data show CDR1 as MNHEY and CDR2 as SVGAGI. This CDR3 region has 15 residues. Trimming stripped 6 bases from V and 4 bases from J, with 18 bases between. CDR3 region: CASRTIDTGSYGYTF. CDR3 DNA sequence: TGTGCCAGCAGAACTATTGATACAGGGTCCTATGGCTACACCTTC.

V and J are TRBV4-1 and TRBJ2-3; D possibly corresponds to TRBD1 (6 bases). Per germline, CDR1 MGHRA and CDR2 YSYEKL. Trimming stripped 2 bases from V and 2 bases from J, with 11 bases between. The CDR3 is 15 residues long. This CDR3 is CASSQTGLDTDTQYF. The CDR3 DNA reads TGCGCCAGCAGCCAAACAGGGCTCGACACAGATACGCAGTATTTT.

Here the CDR3 reads CSARDIAGGSVILDTQYF. In nucleotides, the CDR3 is TGCAGTGCTAGGGATATAGCGGGGGGATCGGTGATTTTAGATACGCAGTATTTT. The rearrangement uses TRBV20-1 and TRBJ2-3; 10 bases agree with TRBD2. The CDR3 contains 18 residues. The ends lost 3 bases at V and 5 bases at J; junction bases unmatched: 17. In germline, CDR1 is DFQATT, CDR2 SNEGSKA (reference sequence).

The J gene is TRBJ2-1, the V gene TRBV7-9; TRBD2 is a possible D gene (6 bases). The CDR3 length is 13 residues. Germline values: CDR1 SEHNR, CDR2 FQNEAQ (reference sequence). The V end was cut by 2 bases, the J end by 9 bases, with 11 bases between. The CDR3 protein is CASSLHGGGEQFF. CDR3 in DNA: TGTGCCAGCAGCTTACATGGGGGAGGTGAGCAGTTCTTC.

The chain is built from TRBV20-1 and TRBJ2-7; D might be TRBD1 (6 bases). The CDR3 has 15 residues. Trimming took off 7 bases at V and 4 bases at J, with 23 bases between the two ends. Germline values: CDR1 DFQATT, CDR2 SNEGSKA (reference sequence). The CDR3 DNA is TGCAGTGGGGGGCCTACGAAGGTCGGGGTTTACGAGCAGTACTTC. The encoded protein is CSGGPTKVGVYEQYF.